This T cell receptor (beta chain) appears in the sequencing data of a study of CD8 T cells in ankylosing spondylitis. General observations from the study: It appeared that ankylosing spondylitis blood was characterized by a TCR beta motif of seven or eight highly homologous variants. Earlier work had already found some motif variants in reactive arthritis synovial fluid and blood. Researchers reportedly found disease-linked clones significantly enriched in matched ankylosing spondylitis synovial fluid. With a CD8+ phenotype, disease-linked clones were relatively rare in peripheral blood.

One entry per CDR3 protein results from TCRdb running MiXCR on the 5' RACE reads. The data hold approximately 500,000 distinct CDR3 sequences, with about 13% observed a single time. V shed 1 base and J 12 bases; nucleotides not matched to a gene: 3. This CDR3 is built from 12 residues. The table lists this clonotype with many counts. Its antigen is undetermined. V and J are TRBV12-3 or TRBV12-4 and TRBJ1-1, with 9 bases lining up with TRBD1. This TCR came from a male donor with ankylosing spondylitis. What was sequenced was blood, either unsorted or a sorted T cell fraction (not recorded which). The CDR3: CASSLGDRVSFF. DNA of the CDR3: TGTGCCAGCAGTTTAGGGGACAGGGTTTCTTTCTTT.